Given below is one T cell receptor (beta chain) in context. Germline CDR1 reads MNHEY; CDR2 reads SVGEGT. With V trimmed by 6 bases and J by 2 bases, 16 bases remained unmatched. The CDR3 loop spans 17 amino acids. Method: immunoSEQ multiplex PCR; TCRdb's copy keeps in-frame clones and lacks some. The sample includes 150,000 or so clones, roughly nine tenths of them seen just once. These data are taken from a study of control samples from healthy donors and cancer patients. The gene calls are TRBV6-2 or TRBV6-3 and TRBJ2-7, with 7 bases fitting TRBD1. This sequence was found in a man younger than 35 in good health. Sequenced material: blood. CDR3 loop: CASSHHAGRGKTYEQYF. The CDR3 DNA sequence: TGTGCCAGCAGCCATCACGCCGGCAGGGGGAAAACCTACGAGCAGTACTTC.